This TCR beta chain appears in the sequencing data of a study of cytomegalovirus exposure and HLA in healthy donors. Overall study: An early release of data contained approximately 85 million unique TCRs, which came from HLA-typed donors.

This clone was detected a few times. The antigen remains unidentified. Per the germline V gene, CDR1 is MDHEN and CDR2 is SYDVKM. The CDR3 spans 15 residues. V lost 3 bases to trimming and J lost 0 bases; unmatched junction nucleotides: 1. Notes on the study in general: Among TCR beta chains, those listed as cytomegalovirus-associated numbered about 150. When presence/absence was analysed, sequencing depth was taken to be roughly uniform across donors. A prior analysis recorded that most TCR beta V segments were productive about 87% or about 30% of the time.

The primer mix had 60 Vbeta and 13 Jbeta primers. Assay: immunoSEQ multiplex PCR; the TCRdb copy retains only in-frame clones and omits some. This table holds some 150,000 clones, almost 85% found once. Sample: PBMCs. The rearrangement links TRBV28 to TRBJ2-3; 9 bases map to TRBD1. This sequence originates from a man aged 30 to 45 in good health and CMV-seropositive. The CDR3 DNA reads as TGTGCCAGCAGTTTTGGGACAGGGAGCACAGATACGCAGTATTTT. This translates into CASSFGTGSTDTQYF.